This T cell receptor (beta chain) was documented in a study of OX40 agonist ivuxolimab in advanced cancers. Sequenced by immunoSEQ multiplex PCR; TCRdb stores in-frame clones only, minus some. The repertoire has approximately 82,000 clones, about 93% of them found once; the top ten carry around 21%. Germline CDR1 MNHEY, CDR2 SMNVEV (reference sequence). The V end lost 4 bases, the J end lost 4 bases, and 13 bases lay between the germline ends. This CDR3 has 15 residues. The sequence was obtained from an adult with an advanced solid tumor such as melanoma, head and neck, liver or kidney cancer. The sequencing here drew on CD4+ or CD8+ T cells sorted from blood, taken in a trial of the OX40 agonist ivuxolimab. This rearrangement joins TRBV27 to TRBJ2-2; TRBD1 or TRBD2 may be the D gene (5 bases each). The CDR3 reads CASSSRDGFTGELFF. CDR3 bases: TGTGCCAGCAGTTCCCGGGACGGGTTCACCGGGGAGCTGTTTTTT.